These T cell receptor beta chains were read from a single sample in a study of monozygotic twins with inflammatory bowel disease. TCRdb re-called the 5' RACE reads, yielding one record per CDR3 amino acid sequence without DNA. Its clone listing holds 350,000 to 500,000 distinct CDR3 sequences. The specimen was blood. Every receptor here comes from a human donor with ulcerative colitis or Crohn's disease, or a healthy co-twin of an affected twin (not recorded which). CDR3s include the opening cysteine and the closing phenylalanine or tryptophan.

CASSFGSGGGETQYF	TRBJ2-5	TRBV5-5
CASSFQRGGFETQYF	TRBJ2-5	TRBV7-7
CASSFSGSKDNSPLHF	TRBJ1-6	TRBV7-7
CASSQDARDRGIPTGELFF	TRBJ2-2	TRBV4-1
CASSPLQTLDEQYF	TRBJ2-7	TRBV18
CSVLLQGANTGELFF	TRBJ2-2	TRBV29-1
CASSQEYSTIEQFF	TRBJ2-1	TRBV4-1
CAISGSGNQPQHF	TRBJ1-5	TRBV10-3
CASSLAVVGNEQFF	TRBJ2-1	TRBV5-4
CSARTGVHNEQFF	TRBJ2-1	TRBV29-1
CASKPQAGRERGFTDTQYF	TRBJ2-3	TRBV12-3/TRBV12-4
CSARDREAFTEAFF	TRBJ1-1	TRBV20-1
CASSPTEANYGYTF	TRBJ1-2	TRBV18
CASSAVSGIGYTF	TRBJ1-2	TRBV7-2
CASSDRKQVMNTEAFF	TRBJ1-1	TRBV9
CASSSEILGLAGELGAYNEQFF	TRBJ2-1	TRBV27
CASSDRKVSGANVLTF	TRBJ2-6	TRBV7-3
CASSSSEGAIFTGELFF	TRBJ2-2	TRBV9
CASSPEGGPNEQFF	TRBJ2-1	TRBV18
CASSTRTGAAEAFF	TRBJ1-1	TRBV7-6
CASSFGAGLGVEPQHF	TRBJ1-5	TRBV28
CASSFYGGGTGELFF	TRBJ2-2	TRBV7-3
CAISMPGDGTEAFF	TRBJ1-1	TRBV10-3
CASSFAGLAGGQETQYF	TRBJ2-5	TRBV5-1
CASSLRTPGEQYF	TRBJ2-7	TRBV28
CASSQDRRAAFNEQFF	TRBJ2-1	TRBV4-1
CAIGGPRTSGITDTQYF	TRBJ2-3	TRBV10-3
CASSGQRSYTGELFF	TRBJ2-2	TRBV12-3/TRBV12-4
CASSPSTGTYQPQHF	TRBJ1-5	TRBV5-1
CATSEGGLTVF	TRBJ2-1	TRBV24-1
CASSVAGQGHQPQHF	TRBJ1-5	TRBV5-8
CASSQKRESGTDTQYF	TRBJ2-3	TRBV4-1
CASSIQGFNQPQHF	TRBJ1-5	TRBV6-1
CASSKRLAGGTYNEQFF	TRBJ2-1	TRBV7-6
CAWNPPPGGNTEAFF	TRBJ1-1	TRBV30
CASSLAHTRYRAEAFF	TRBJ1-1	TRBV11-1
CASSRRGSYGQPQHF	TRBJ1-5	TRBV9
CANSQQSSANTGELFF	TRBJ2-2	TRBV10-3
CASSSGQSTDTQYF	TRBJ2-3	TRBV12-3/TRBV12-4
CASSLSPSGAHTDTQYF	TRBJ2-3	TRBV7-3
CATSREGIQETQYF	TRBJ2-5	TRBV15
CASAAGVAYNEQFF	TRBJ2-1	TRBV3-1